This is a list of T cell receptor beta chains from one sample in a study of blood T cell repertoires in COVID-19. Libraries were prepared by immunoSEQ multiplex PCR; TCRdb keeps only in-frame clonotypes and omits some of them. The sample lists around 93,000 clones, about 80% occurring once. Sequencing was performed on peripheral blood. The receptors stem from a man aged 55 to 69 with acute or convalescent COVID-19. The CDR3 runs from the conserved cysteine through the conserved F or W. The D gene is left open where the match is weak. Size values are once, few and many counts, or a class for expanded clones, and some rows have none.

clone_size j_call d_call v_call cdr3_nt cdr3_aa
NA TRBJ1-1 NA TRBV6-5 TGTGCCAGCAACCAACGGGCTTCGGGAGAAGCTTTCTTT CASNQRASGEAFF
NA TRBJ2-2 TRBD2 TRBV7-2 TGTGCCAGCAGCTTATCGCGGGAGGGCGTCGTCACCGGGGAGCTGTTTTTT CASSLSREGVVTGELFF
NA TRBJ2-7 TRBD2 TRBV10-3 TGTGCCATCAGTGAGGCTAGCGGGGGCCCCTACGAGCAGTACTTC CAISEASGGPYEQYF
NA TRBJ1-6 TRBD1 TRBV7-8 TGTGCCAGCAGCTCGACCGTGGGACAGGGGTTTTCACCCCTCCACTTT CASSSTVGQGFSPLHF
once TRBJ2-1 NA TRBV30 TGTGCCTTGACCGGGACAACTCTCTACAATGAGCAGTTCTTC CALTGTTLYNEQFF
few TRBJ2-4 TRBD2 TRBV9 TGTGCCAGCAGCCCAGAGGAGCGGGAGGGCCTAGTAGCCAAAAACATTCAGTACTTC CASSPEEREGLVAKNIQYF
few TRBJ2-5 TRBD2 TRBV5-4 TGTGCCAGCAACCTGGGACTAGCGGACCAAGAGACCCAGTACTTC CASNLGLADQETQYF
NA TRBJ2-5 TRBD1 TRBV11-2 TGTGCCAGCAGCCGGACAGGGACGACGGAGACCCAGTACTTC CASSRTGTTETQYF
once TRBJ2-2 TRBD2 TRBV7-3 TGTGCCAGCAGCCTCGGTGGGGGGGCGAACACCGGGGAGCTGTTTTTT CASSLGGGANTGELFF
NA TRBJ2-3 NA TRBV7-9 TGTGCCAGCAGCCTCTACCTAGGAGTCGGCGCAGATACGCAGTATTTT CASSLYLGVGADTQYF
NA TRBJ2-1 TRBD2 TRBV9 TGTGCCAGCAGCGTAGAACTAGCGGGAGGGCCCTCCTACAATGAGCAGTTCTTC CASSVELAGGPSYNEQFF
few TRBJ1-1 NA TRBV19 TGTGCCAGTAGTAACTTAGGGAGGGGCCCTAACACTGAAGCTTTCTTT CASSNLGRGPNTEAFF
NA TRBJ1-5 NA TRBV30 TGTGCCTGGAGTACCATGACGGGGAATCAGCCCCAGCATTTT CAWSTMTGNQPQHF
NA TRBJ2-5 TRBD1 TRBV5-5 TGTGCCAGCAGCCTGACAGGGGAAGAGACCCAGTACTTC CASSLTGEETQYF
once TRBJ2-7 NA TRBV5-4 TGTGCCAGCAGCCCACAGAAAGGAGGCTTCTACGAGCAGTACTTC CASSPQKGGFYEQYF
NA TRBJ1-1 NA TRBV5-1 TGCGCCAGCAGCTCCACCCTCCTAGCCAAGAACACTGAAGCTTTCTTT CASSSTLLAKNTEAFF
NA TRBJ2-3 NA TRBV20-1 TGCAGTGCTGGGGTGGACTACGCGCAGTATTTT CSAGVDYAQYF
NA TRBJ1-3 NA TRBV5-1 TGCGCCAGCCAACCGGGGGAGCCCTCTGGAAACACCATATATTTT CASQPGEPSGNTIYF
NA TRBJ1-1 NA TRBV6-5 TGTGCCAGCAGTTTTCGGGAGCACACTGAAGCTTTCTTT CASSFREHTEAFF
NA TRBJ1-4 NA TRBV19 TGTGCCAGCCGCGTATCCTATCCAACTAATGAAAAACTGTTTTTT CASRVSYPTNEKLFF
NA TRBJ1-2 NA TRBV4-2 TGTGCCAGCAGCCAAGGGGCAGGAGGGCGCGCTAACTATGGCTACACCTTC CASSQGAGGRANYGYTF
NA TRBJ1-1 TRBD1 TRBV3-1/TRBV3-2 TGTGCCAGCAGCTCAAGACAGGGTACTGAAGCTTTCTTT CASSSRQGTEAFF
NA TRBJ1-1 NA TRBV7-2 TGTGCCAGCAGCTTAGGGGGAGGAACTGAAGCTTTCTTT CASSLGGGTEAFF
once TRBJ1-3 NA TRBV4-3 TGCGCCAGCAGCCAAGATGAGGCCTCTGGAAACACCATATATTTT CASSQDEASGNTIYF
NA TRBJ2-7 TRBD2 TRBV19 TGTGCCAGTAGTAGGACCTCTAGCGGGGGGGCGAACGAGCAGTACTTC CASSRTSSGGANEQYF
NA TRBJ1-1 NA TRBV20-1 TGCAGTGCTTTCGACATCCCCACGGCTTTCTTT CSAFDIPTAFF
NA TRBJ1-3 TRBD1 TRBV3-1/TRBV3-2 TGTGCCAGCAGCCACCGGACAGGGACAGGAAACACCATATATTTT CASSHRTGTGNTIYF
NA TRBJ1-2 TRBD1 TRBV6-6 TGTGCCAGCAGTTCGCCGGACAGGGACCCTAACTATGGCTACACCTTC CASSSPDRDPNYGYTF
NA TRBJ2-3 NA TRBV11-2 TGTGCCAGCAGCTTGGGACCGGGGGGCACAGATACGCAGTATTTT CASSLGPGGTDTQYF
NA TRBJ2-2 NA TRBV27 TGTGCCAGCAGAAAAGCTGAGGGTTGGAACCGGGAGCTGTTTTTT CASRKAEGWNRELFF
once TRBJ1-2 TRBD1 TRBV27 TGTGCCAGCAGTCCCTCGGGACAGGCGGGAGGCTACACCTTC CASSPSGQAGGYTF
NA TRBJ2-2 NA TRBV10-2 TGCGCCAGCAGTGAGGTGGCGGGCGGGGAGCTGTTTTTT CASSEVAGGELFF
NA TRBJ1-4 TRBD1 TRBV6-5 TGTGCCAGCAGCGGACAGGTGCGAAATGAAAAACTGTTTTTT CASSGQVRNEKLFF
NA TRBJ1-2 NA TRBV29-1 TGCAGCGTTGAAGCGGAGAACTATGGCTACACCTTC CSVEAENYGYTF
NA TRBJ1-3 TRBD1 TRBV6-5 TGTGCCAGCAGTTATTCCGGGACAGTCGGAAACACCATATATTTT CASSYSGTVGNTIYF
once TRBJ2-1 TRBD1 TRBV7-2 TGTGCCAGCAGCCGGTGGACAGGGGACAATGAGCAGTTCTTC CASSRWTGDNEQFF
NA TRBJ1-3 NA TRBV7-8 TGTGCCAGCAGCTTAGCGCGCGGGGGTAGAAACACCATATATTTT CASSLARGGRNTIYF
NA TRBJ2-3 TRBD1 TRBV18 TGTGCCAGCTCAAACTACAGGGGAGGCACAGATACGCAGTATTTT CASSNYRGGTDTQYF
NA TRBJ1-2 NA TRBV29-1 TGCAGCGTTGAAGCGATAGGCAGGGAGGTGGACTATGGCTACACCTTC CSVEAIGREVDYGYTF
NA TRBJ1-1 NA TRBV9 TGTGCCAGCAGCGTAGGCGCGAACACTGAAGCTTTCTTT CASSVGANTEAFF
NA TRBJ2-3 TRBD1 TRBV11-2 TGTGCCAGCAGCTTACGGGACAGGGGGCAAGATACGCAGTATTTT CASSLRDRGQDTQYF
NA TRBJ2-1 TRBD1 TRBV2 TGTGCCACCGACCAGGGACAGGGACGTCGGGAGCAGTTCTTC CATDQGQGRREQFF
NA TRBJ1-5 TRBD1 TRBV9 TGTGCCAGCAGCCCGACAGGGTATAGCAATCAGCCCCAGCATTTT CASSPTGYSNQPQHF
once TRBJ2-2 TRBD1 TRBV3-1/TRBV3-2 TGTGCCAGCAGACGACAGGGGTCGCACGGGGAGCTGTTTTTT CASRRQGSHGELFF
NA TRBJ1-2 TRBD1 TRBV9 TGTGCCAGCAGCCCACTTCAGGGGGTGGGAGGCTACACCTTC CASSPLQGVGGYTF
NA TRBJ1-5 NA TRBV30 TGTGCCTGGAGTGGGGGAGACGGTCAGCCCCAGCATTTT CAWSGGDGQPQHF
NA TRBJ1-2 NA TRBV14 TGTGCCAGCAGCCAAGTTGATGGGCGTGGCTACACCTTC CASSQVDGRGYTF
NA TRBJ2-1 TRBD2 TRBV27 TGTGCCAGCAGTTCTTGGACTAGCGGGAGAAAATCGGCTTACAATGAGCAGTTCTTC CASSSWTSGRKSAYNEQFF
once TRBJ2-1 NA TRBV19 TGTGCCAGTAGTGTCGGGAACGCGCAGTTCTTC CASSVGNAQFF
few TRBJ1-1 TRBD1 TRBV7-6 TGTGCCAGCAGCTTACCGGGACAGACTCTTACTGAAGCTTTCTTT CASSLPGQTLTEAFF
NA TRBJ1-2 NA TRBV30 TGTGCCTGTTCGAGACCAGGGATTGACAACTATGGCTACACCTTC CACSRPGIDNYGYTF
NA TRBJ1-3 TRBD1 TRBV11-2 TGTGCCAGCAGCTTAGGACAGGGCCCTGGAAACACCATATATTTT CASSLGQGPGNTIYF
NA TRBJ2-5 NA TRBV5-1 TGCGCCAGCAGCTCACAGGGTCAAGAGACCCAGTACTTC CASSSQGQETQYF
NA TRBJ1-2 TRBD1 TRBV18 TGTGCCAGCTCACCATCAACGAGGGGGCTCAACTATGGCTACACCTTC CASSPSTRGLNYGYTF
NA TRBJ1-1 NA TRBV6-1 TGTGCCAGCAGTGAAGTTTTACGGGGGGAGGCTTTCTTT CASSEVLRGEAFF
NA TRBJ2-3 TRBD1 TRBV10-3 TGTGCCATCAGGACCACCGGGACAGGGCATGGAGATACGCAGTATTTT CAIRTTGTGHGDTQYF
NA TRBJ2-1 NA TRBV4-1 TGCGCCAGCAGCCCTGAGAGGAGAAATGAGCAGTTCTTC CASSPERRNEQFF
NA TRBJ1-5 TRBD1 TRBV5-1 TGCGCCAGCAGCTTGGGAGGGGGCGAAGGCCAGCCCCAGCATTTT CASSLGGGEGQPQHF